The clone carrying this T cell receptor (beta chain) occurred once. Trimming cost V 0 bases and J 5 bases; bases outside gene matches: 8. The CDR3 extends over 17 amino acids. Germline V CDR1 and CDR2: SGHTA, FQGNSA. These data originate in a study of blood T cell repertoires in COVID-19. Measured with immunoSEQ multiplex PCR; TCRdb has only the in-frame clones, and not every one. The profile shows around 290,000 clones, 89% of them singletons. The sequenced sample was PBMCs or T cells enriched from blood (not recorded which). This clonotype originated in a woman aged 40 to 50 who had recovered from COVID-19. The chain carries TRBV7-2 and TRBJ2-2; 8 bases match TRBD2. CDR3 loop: CASSLAGLGFPTGELFF. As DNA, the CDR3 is TGTGCCAGCAGCTTAGCGGGACTAGGATTCCCGACCGGGGAGCTGTTTTTT.